One sample yielded the 14 T cell receptor beta chains listed below, sequenced in a study of human T cells and chemical hapten exposure. The time point: patch test 2, 6 weeks after DPC sensitization. Treatment noted: therapeutic diphenylcyclopropenone sensitization with weekly scalp DPC. TCRdb re-derived calls from the RACE reads in MiXCR, one entry per CDR3 protein. The data hold 350,000 to 400,000 distinct CDR3 sequences, with 6% to 7% observed a single time. This specimen was whole blood, taken in connection with sensitization to the hapten diphenylcyclopropenone (DPC). All receptors derive from a woman under 30 with alopecia areata. Some clones in this sample may be carry-over from other donors' samples.

This clonotype was seen only a few times. This rearrangement joins TRBV9 to TRBJ2-7; D is unresolved. Trimming pared 0 bases from V and 2 bases from J, leaving 9 bases between. The germline V gene encodes CDR1 SGDLS and CDR2 YYNGEE. This CDR3 contains 14 residues. The DNA for the CDR3 is TGTGCCAGCAGCGTAGGTCGTCTAACCTACGAGCAGTACTTC. Translation: CASSVGRLTYEQYF.

A few counts support this clonotype. This chain links TRBV12-3 or TRBV12-4 with TRBJ2-2, with a possible D match to TRBD2 (5 bases). V was clipped by 6 bases and J by 0 bases, with 14 bases between them. The length of the CDR3 is 16 residues. Here the CDR3 reads CASSPGGPTNTGELFF. The CDR3 DNA is TGTGCCAGCAGCCCAGGAGGCCCCACGAACACCGGGGAGCTGTTTTTT.

This clonotype was detected ten times or more. This chain joins TRBV29-1 and TRBJ2-4; 8 bases fit TRBD2. V was clipped by 5 bases and J by 6 bases; unmatched bases: 3. The germline gives CDR1 SQVTM, CDR2 ANQGSEA. The CDR3 is 12 residues long. The CDR3 spells CSVHSGGNIQYF. The DNA for the CDR3 is TGCAGCGTTCACAGCGGGGGAAACATTCAGTACTTC. Looking up the rest from reference TRBV29-1 and TRBJ2-4 gives the full variable domain: SAVISQKPSRDICQRGTSLTIQCQVDSQVTMMFWYRQQPGQSLTLIATANQGSEATYESGFVIDKFPISRPNLTFSTLTVSNMSPEDSSIYLCSVHSGGNIQYFGAGTRLSVL.

This clonotype was recorded many times. As DNA, the CDR3 is TGCAGTGCTAGGCCACAGGGTGCAACTAATGAAAAACTGTTTTTT. This gives the protein CSARPQGATNEKLFF. The V and J genes are TRBV20-1 and TRBJ1-4; tentatively, D is TRBD1 (6 bases). There are 15 residues in the CDR3. V dropped 3 bases and J dropped 0 bases, with 11 bases sitting between them. In germline, CDR1 is DFQATT, CDR2 SNEGSKA (reference sequence).

This clonotype was seen ten or more times. One end of the junction fails to match germline, which may point to a read error. This sequence joins TRBV18 and TRBJ1-1; possibly TRBD1 for D (5 bases). This CDR3 region has 14 residues. Germline values: CDR1 KGHSH, CDR2 LQKENI. In DNA, the CDR3 is TGCGCCAGCAGCCCTGGGACCGAGAACACTGAAGCTTTCTTT. Translating gives CASSPGTENTEAFF.

There are many counts of this clonotype. The rearrangement uses TRBV12-3 or TRBV12-4 and TRBJ2-3, with TRBD2 matching 8 bases. This CDR3 is built from 15 residues. The V and J ends lost 5 bases and 4 bases, in that order; junction bases with no gene match: 8. CDR3: CASSLLTSGADTQYF. CDR3 coding DNA: TGTGCCAGCAGTCTCCTAACTAGCGGAGCAGATACGCAGTATTTT.

This clonotype was detected many times. The chain joins TRBV28 to TRBJ1-6; tentative D call: TRBD1 (5 bases). V was pared by 2 bases and J by 12 bases, with 17 bases between. This CDR3 has 15 amino acids. Germline V gene sequence: CDR1 MDHEN, CDR2 SYDVKM. In nucleotides, the CDR3 is TGTGCCAGCAGTTTAGGGATCACACAGGTCCTACCCCTCCACTTT. Its translation: CASSLGITQVLPLHF.

This clonotype was counted at least ten times. The chain links TRBV7-8 to TRBJ2-5, with D maybe TRBD1 (5 bases). There are 14 residues in the CDR3. V was cut by 1 base and J by 1 base, with 7 bases left in between. Germline assignment: CDR1 SGHVS and CDR2 FQNEAQ. The CDR3 coding sequence is TGTGCCAGCAGCTTAGGACAGCTCCAAGAGACCCAGTACTTC. Its translation: CASSLGQLQETQYF.

This clonotype was detected ten times or more. This chain links TRBV11-2 with TRBJ2-7, with a possible D match to TRBD1 (6 bases). Trimming cost V 0 bases and J 2 bases, with 20 bases left between them. The CDR3 runs to 18 residues. Germline CDR1 is SGHAT and CDR2 is FQNNGV. The CDR3 nucleotides are TGTGCCAGCAGCTTAGATAGGTCACAGGGTGTTCTGACCTACGAGCAGTACTTC. It yields the protein CASSLDRSQGVLTYEQYF. The full variable domain, its missing parts supplied by reference TRBV11-2 and TRBJ2-7, is EAGVAQSPRYKIIEKRQSVAFWCNPISGHATLYWYQQILGQGPKLLIQFQNNGVVDDSQLPKDRFSAERLKGVDSTLKIQPAKLEDSAVYLCASSLDRSQGVLTYEQYFGPGTRLTVT.

The V call is TRBV7-8, the J call TRBJ2-3; D is unclear. Germline CDR1 is SGHVS and CDR2 is FQNEAQ. The CDR3 length is 14 residues. V was pared by 7 bases and J by 0 bases, with 11 bases between. The CDR3 here is CASTLTVSTDTQYF. The CDR3 DNA is TGTGCCAGCACTTTGACGGTCAGCACAGATACGCAGTATTTT.

The chain couples TRBV7-2 to TRBJ2-1; the D is unclear. The germline V gene has CDR1 SGHTA and CDR2 FQGNSA. The germline V and J ends were trimmed by 5 bases and 7 bases, with 6 bases remaining between them. The CDR3 is made up of 11 amino acids. The CDR3: CASSRANEQFF. The CDR3 region has the DNA TGTGCCAGCAGCCGCGCGAATGAGCAGTTCTTC. Filled out from reference TRBV7-2 and TRBJ2-1, the complete variable domain reads GAGVSQSPSNKVTEKGKDVELRCDPISGHTALYWYRQSLGQGLEFLIYFQGNSAPDKSGLPSDRFSAERTGGSVSTLTIQRTQQEDSAVYLCASSRANEQFFGPGTRLTVL.

At least ten counts were recorded for this clonotype. The J gene is TRBJ1-5, the V gene TRBV6-6; no clear D. V lost 2 bases, J lost 3 bases, and 11 bases lay in between. The CDR3 runs 15 residues. CDR1 is MNHNY and CDR2 is SVGAGI in the germline V gene (reference sequence). The CDR3 here is CASSYKRVPNQPQHF. DNA for the CDR3: TGTGCCAGCAGTTACAAGAGGGTTCCCAATCAGCCCCAGCATTTT.

The V and J genes are TRBV19 and TRBJ2-7, with 7 bases that match TRBD1. The germline V gene has CDR1 LNHDA and CDR2 SQIVND (reference sequence). J was trimmed by 6 bases and V by 4 bases; bases with no gene match: 9. The CDR3 spans 14 residues. The CDR3 region has the DNA TGTGCCAGTAGTAGAACAGGGGACCTCGGCGAGCAGTACTTC. It translates to CASSRTGDLGEQYF.

This clonotype occurred many times. The chain employs TRBV18 and TRBJ1-1; D unresolved. The CDR3 is 14 amino acids. Between the trimmed V and J ends, which lost 2 bases and 1 base, there was a span of 8 bases. Germline values: CDR1 KGHSH, CDR2 LQKENI. CDR3 in amino acids: CASSPGTWNTEAFF. Here the CDR3 DNA reads TGTGCCAGCTCACCAGGAACCTGGAACACTGAAGCTTTCTTT.